Listed below are T cell receptor beta chains from one sample, sequenced in a study of T cell clusters in autoimmune cytopenias. Using the multiplex PCR reads, TCRdb records one entry per CDR3 protein without DNA. The table for this sample gives 8,500 to 9,000 distinct CDR3 sequences. The sequenced sample consisted of peripheral blood. The receptor set was obtained from a human donor with an autoimmune cytopenia or autoimmune hepatitis (not recorded which). Each CDR3 is given with its conserved first and last residue. A row's size may be missing; if present it is once, few, many or a size class.

clone_size	j_call	v_call	cdr3_aa
medium-sized	TRBJ2-5	TRBV29-1	CSVPPPRRLAGVRETQYF
medium-sized	TRBJ1-5	TRBV19	CASSMMGVDNQPQHF
-	TRBJ2-3	TRBV30	CAWRTSSYTDTQYF
-	TRBJ2-1	TRBV18	CASSPTSGSGGEQFF
-	TRBJ2-7	TRBV30	CAWSFGTGLLAQYF
-	TRBJ2-7	TRBV6-1	CATLSREEGSYEQYF
medium-sized	TRBJ1-1	TRBV19	CASSITMSTEAFF
-	TRBJ2-7	TRBV24-1	CATSDPGQGGDYEQYF
medium-sized	TRBJ2-7	TRBV5-6	CASSPGQGDPYEQYF
-	TRBJ1-1	TRBV19	CASRLQGFTEAFF
-	TRBJ2-1	TRBV9	CASSVGGTSGREWQFF
-	TRBJ1-2	TRBV19	CASLRDRDYGGYTF
-	TRBJ2-7	TRBV5-5	CASSLVGIDYEQYF
medium-sized	TRBJ2-1	TRBV12-3/TRBV12-4	CASRGLQGSNEQFF
-	TRBJ2-5	TRBV6-5	CASSYWSGETQYF
-	TRBJ2-1	TRBV24-1	CATSDPGTSLDEQFF
medium-sized	TRBJ2-3	TRBV10-3	CAIGLGGGTDTQYF
medium-sized	TRBJ1-5	TRBV6-5	CASSYSGRSPQHF
medium-sized	TRBJ2-2	TRBV29-1	CSVEEGANTGELFF
medium-sized	TRBJ2-1	TRBV13	CASSGGPPEQFF
medium-sized	TRBJ1-2	TRBV19	CASSIDREGFDGYTF
medium-sized	TRBJ2-1	TRBV5-6	CASSLRAGGYNEQFF
medium-sized	TRBJ2-7	TRBV18	CASSPGHGTVEQYF
-	TRBJ2-3	TRBV5-4	CASSRGLAGDDTQYF
medium-sized	TRBJ2-2	TRBV6-5	CASRGAGTGKTGELFF
-	TRBJ2-1	TRBV20-1	CSVIAGGTGEQFF
-	TRBJ2-5	TRBV18	CASSPGTQETQYF
medium-sized	TRBJ2-1	TRBV19	CASSGSMYNEQFF
medium-sized	TRBJ2-3	TRBV19	CASSDRDQGDTQYF
-	TRBJ2-7	TRBV20-1	CSARDGGYEQYF
-	TRBJ2-3	TRBV13	CASSSRGQTDTQYF
medium-sized	TRBJ1-2	TRBV6-5	CASSPQGGSYGYTF
medium-sized	TRBJ2-1	TRBV19	CASRVAGGTYNEQFF
medium-sized	TRBJ2-3	TRBV13	CASSARTRMESGTDTQYF
medium-sized	TRBJ2-7	TRBV27	CASSRLLAGPYEQYF